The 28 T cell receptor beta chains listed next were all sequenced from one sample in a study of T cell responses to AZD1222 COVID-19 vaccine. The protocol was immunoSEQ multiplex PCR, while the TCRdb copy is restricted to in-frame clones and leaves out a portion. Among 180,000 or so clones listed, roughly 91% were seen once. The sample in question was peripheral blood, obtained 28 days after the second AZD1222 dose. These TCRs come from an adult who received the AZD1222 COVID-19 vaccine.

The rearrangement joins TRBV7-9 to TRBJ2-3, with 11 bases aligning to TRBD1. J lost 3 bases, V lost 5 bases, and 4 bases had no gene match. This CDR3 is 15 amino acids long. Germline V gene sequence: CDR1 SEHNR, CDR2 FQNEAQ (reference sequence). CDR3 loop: CASSVGTGGTDTQYF. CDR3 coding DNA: TGTGCCAGCAGCGTAGGGACAGGGGGGACAGATACGCAGTATTTT.

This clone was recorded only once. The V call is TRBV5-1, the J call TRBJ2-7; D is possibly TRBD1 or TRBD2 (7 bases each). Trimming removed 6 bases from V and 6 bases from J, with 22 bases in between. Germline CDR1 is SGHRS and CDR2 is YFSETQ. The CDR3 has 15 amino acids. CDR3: CASTGGGQDPGEQYF. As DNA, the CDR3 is TGCGCCAGCACAGGGGGGGGTCAGGACCCCGGCGAGCAGTACTTC. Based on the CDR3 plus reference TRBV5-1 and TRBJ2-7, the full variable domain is KAGVTQTPRYLIKTRGQQVTLSCSPISGHRSVSWYQQTPGQGLQFLFEYFSETQRNKGNFPGRFSGRQFSNSRSEMNVSTLELGDSALYLCASTGGGQDPGEQYFGPGTRLTVT.

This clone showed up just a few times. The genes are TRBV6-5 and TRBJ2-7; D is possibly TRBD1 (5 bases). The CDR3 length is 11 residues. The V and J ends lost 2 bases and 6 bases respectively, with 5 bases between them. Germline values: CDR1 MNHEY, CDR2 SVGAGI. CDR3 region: CASSYRGEQYF. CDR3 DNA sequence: TGTGCCAGCAGTTACAGGGGCGAGCAGTACTTC.

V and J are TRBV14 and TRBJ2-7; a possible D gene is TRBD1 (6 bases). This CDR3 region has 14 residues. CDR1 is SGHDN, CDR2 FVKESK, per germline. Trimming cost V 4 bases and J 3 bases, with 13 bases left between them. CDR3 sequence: CASSPPGHGYEQYF. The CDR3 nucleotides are TGTGCCAGCAGCCCCCCGGGACACGGCTACGAGCAGTACTTC.

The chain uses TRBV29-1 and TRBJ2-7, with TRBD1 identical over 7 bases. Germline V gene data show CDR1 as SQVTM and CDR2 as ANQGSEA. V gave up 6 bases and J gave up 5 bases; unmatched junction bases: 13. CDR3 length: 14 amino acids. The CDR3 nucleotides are TGCAGCGTGGGGAAGCAGGGGGAGATGCACGAGCAGTACTTC. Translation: CSVGKQGEMHEQYF.

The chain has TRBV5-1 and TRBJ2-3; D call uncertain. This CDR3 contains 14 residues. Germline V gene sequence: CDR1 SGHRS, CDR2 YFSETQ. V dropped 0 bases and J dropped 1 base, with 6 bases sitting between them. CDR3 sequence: CASSLGAGTDTQYF. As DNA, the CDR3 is TGCGCCAGCAGCTTGGGGGCCGGCACAGATACGCAGTATTTT.

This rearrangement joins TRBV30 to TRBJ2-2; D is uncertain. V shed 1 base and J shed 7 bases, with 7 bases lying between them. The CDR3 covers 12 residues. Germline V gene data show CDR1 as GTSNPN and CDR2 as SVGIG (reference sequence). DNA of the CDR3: TGTGCCTGGAGTGCGAGTGGCGGGGAGCTGTTTTTT. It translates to CAWSASGGELFF.

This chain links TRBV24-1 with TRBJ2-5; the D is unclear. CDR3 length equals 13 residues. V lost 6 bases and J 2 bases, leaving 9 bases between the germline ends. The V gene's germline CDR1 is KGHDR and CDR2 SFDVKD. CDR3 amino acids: CATSIWGQETQYF. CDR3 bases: TGTGCCACCAGTATTTGGGGACAAGAGACCCAGTACTTC.

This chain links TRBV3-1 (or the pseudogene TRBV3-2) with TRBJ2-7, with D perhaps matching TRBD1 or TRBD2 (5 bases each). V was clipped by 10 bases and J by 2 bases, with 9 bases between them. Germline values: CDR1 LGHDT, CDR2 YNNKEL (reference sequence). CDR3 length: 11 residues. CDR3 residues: CATGDPYEQYF. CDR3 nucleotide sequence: TGTGCCACCGGGGACCCCTACGAGCAGTACTTC.

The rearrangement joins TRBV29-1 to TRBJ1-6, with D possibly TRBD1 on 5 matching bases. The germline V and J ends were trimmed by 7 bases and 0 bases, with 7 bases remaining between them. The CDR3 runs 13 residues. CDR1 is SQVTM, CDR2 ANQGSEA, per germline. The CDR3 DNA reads TGCAGCGCGACAGTCTCCTATAATTCACCCCTCCACTTT. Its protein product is CSATVSYNSPLHF.

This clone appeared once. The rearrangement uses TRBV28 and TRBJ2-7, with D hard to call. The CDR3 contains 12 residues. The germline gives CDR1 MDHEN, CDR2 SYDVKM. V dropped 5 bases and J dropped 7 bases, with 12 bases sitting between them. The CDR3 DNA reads TGTGCCAGCAGTCCCCTCCCGATAGAGCAGTACTTC. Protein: CASSPLPIEQYF.

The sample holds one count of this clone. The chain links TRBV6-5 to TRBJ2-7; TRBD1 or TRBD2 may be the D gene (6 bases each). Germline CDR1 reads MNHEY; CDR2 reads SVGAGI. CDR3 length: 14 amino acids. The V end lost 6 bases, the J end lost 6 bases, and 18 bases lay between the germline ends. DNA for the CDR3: TGTGCCAGCAGCCGGGGGCCATCGGAGGGCGAGCAGTACTTC. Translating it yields CASSRGPSEGEQYF.

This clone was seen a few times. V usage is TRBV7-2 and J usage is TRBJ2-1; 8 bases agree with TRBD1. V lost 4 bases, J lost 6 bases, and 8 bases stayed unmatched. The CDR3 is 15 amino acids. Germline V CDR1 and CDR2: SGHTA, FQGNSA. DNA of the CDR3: TGTGCCAGCAGCTCCTCGGGACAGGTGGTCAATGAGCAGTTCTTC. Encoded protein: CASSSSGQVVNEQFF.

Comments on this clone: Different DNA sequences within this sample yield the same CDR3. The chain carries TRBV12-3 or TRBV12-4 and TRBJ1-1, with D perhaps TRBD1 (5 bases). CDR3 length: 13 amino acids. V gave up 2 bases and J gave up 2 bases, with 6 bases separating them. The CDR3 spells CASSLQGNTEAFF. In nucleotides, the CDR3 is TGTGCCAGCAGTTTACAGGGAAACACTGAAGCTTTCTTT.

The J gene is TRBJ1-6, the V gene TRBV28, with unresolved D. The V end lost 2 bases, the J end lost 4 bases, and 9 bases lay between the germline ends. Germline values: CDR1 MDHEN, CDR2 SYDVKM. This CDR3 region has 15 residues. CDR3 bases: TGTGCCAGCAGTTTAGTGACCGAGTATAATTCACCCCTCCACTTT. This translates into CASSLVTEYNSPLHF. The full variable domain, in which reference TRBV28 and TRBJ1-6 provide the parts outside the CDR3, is DVKVTQSSRYLVKRTGEKVFLECVQDMDHENMFWYRQDPGLGLRLIYFSYDVKMKEKGDIPEGYSVSREKKERFSLILESASTNQTSMYLCASSLVTEYNSPLHFGNGTRLTVT.

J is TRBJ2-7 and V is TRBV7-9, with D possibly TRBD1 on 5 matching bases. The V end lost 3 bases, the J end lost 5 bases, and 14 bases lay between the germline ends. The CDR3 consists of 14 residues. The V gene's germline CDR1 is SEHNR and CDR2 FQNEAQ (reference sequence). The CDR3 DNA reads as TGTGCCAGCAGCTTCCAGGGCGCAGGCGACGAGCAGTACTTC. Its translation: CASSFQGAGDEQYF. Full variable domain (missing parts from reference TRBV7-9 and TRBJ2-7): DTGVSQNPRHKITKRGQNVTFRCDPISEHNRLYWYRQTLGQGPEFLTYFQNEAQLEKSRLLSDRFSAERPKGSFSTLEIQRTEQGDSAMYLCASSFQGAGDEQYFGPGTRLTVT.

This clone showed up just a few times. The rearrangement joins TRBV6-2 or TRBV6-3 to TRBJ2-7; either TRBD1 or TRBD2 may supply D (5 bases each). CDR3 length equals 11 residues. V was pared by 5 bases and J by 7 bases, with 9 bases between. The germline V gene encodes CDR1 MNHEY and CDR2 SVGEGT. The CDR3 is CASSQGGEQYF. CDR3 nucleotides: TGTGCCAGCAGTCAGGGCGGGGAGCAGTACTTC.

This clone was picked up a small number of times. CDR3 sequence: CASRPGGQGFTDTQYF. CDR3 in DNA: TGTGCCAGCAGGCCTGGGGGACAGGGGTTCACAGATACGCAGTATTTT. The chain combines TRBV5-6 with TRBJ2-3, with 10 bases aligning to TRBD1. Trimming at V came to 5 bases and at J to 2 bases, leaving 8 bases not matched to a gene. CDR1 and CDR2 (germline): SGHDT, YYEEEE. The CDR3 consists of 16 residues.

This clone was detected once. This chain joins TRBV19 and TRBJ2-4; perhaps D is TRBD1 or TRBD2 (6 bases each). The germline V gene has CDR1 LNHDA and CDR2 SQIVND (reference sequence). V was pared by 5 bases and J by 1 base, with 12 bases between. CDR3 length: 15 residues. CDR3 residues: CASSWLGGAKNIQYF. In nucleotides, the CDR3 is TGTGCCAGTAGTTGGTTAGGGGGGGCCAAAAACATTCAGTACTTC.

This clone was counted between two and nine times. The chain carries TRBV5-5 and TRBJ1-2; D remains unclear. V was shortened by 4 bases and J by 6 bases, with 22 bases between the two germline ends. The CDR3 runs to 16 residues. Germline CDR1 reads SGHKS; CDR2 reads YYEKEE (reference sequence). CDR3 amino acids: CASSLTRAKIGNGYTF. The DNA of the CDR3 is TGTGCCAGCAGCCTCACACGCGCGAAGATCGGGAATGGCTACACCTTC.

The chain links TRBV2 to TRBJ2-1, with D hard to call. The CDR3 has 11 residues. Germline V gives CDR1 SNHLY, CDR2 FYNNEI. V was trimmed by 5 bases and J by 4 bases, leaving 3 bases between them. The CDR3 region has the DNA TGTGCCAGCAGTACTTACAATGAGCAGTTCTTC. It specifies CASSTYNEQFF.

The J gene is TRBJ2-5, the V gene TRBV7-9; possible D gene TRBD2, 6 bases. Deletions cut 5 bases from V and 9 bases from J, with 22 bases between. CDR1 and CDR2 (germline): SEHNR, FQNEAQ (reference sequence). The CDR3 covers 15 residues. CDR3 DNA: TGTGCCAGCAGCCCACCCCGGGACTCTCTCTCGTCCCAGTACTTC. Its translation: CASSPPRDSLSSQYF.

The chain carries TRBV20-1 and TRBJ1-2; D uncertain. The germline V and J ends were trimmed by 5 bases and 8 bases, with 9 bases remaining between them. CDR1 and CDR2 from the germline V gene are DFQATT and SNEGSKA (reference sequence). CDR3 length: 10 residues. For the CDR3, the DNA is TGCAGTGCTGAGCTTGGAGGCTACACCTTC. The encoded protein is CSAELGGYTF.

The CDR3 DNA reads as TGTGCCAGCAGCTTCCGAGAAAGGTACGAGCAGTACTTC. The encoded protein is CASSFRERYEQYF. The chain uses TRBV7-9 and TRBJ2-7; D gene uncertain. Germline-derived CDR1 and CDR2 are SEHNR and FQNEAQ (reference sequence). V lost 3 bases, J lost 4 bases, and 10 bases lay in between. CDR3 length: 13 amino acids.

The CDR3 nucleotides are TGCAGCGCCACCTTGCAACGGACGGGCACCGGGGAGCTGTTTTTT. This codes for CSATLQRTGTGELFF. The chain has TRBV29-1 and TRBJ2-2; no definite D call. Germline V gene data show CDR1 as SQVTM and CDR2 as ANQGSEA. The CDR3 runs 15 residues. V lost 7 bases, J lost 4 bases, and 19 bases lay in between.

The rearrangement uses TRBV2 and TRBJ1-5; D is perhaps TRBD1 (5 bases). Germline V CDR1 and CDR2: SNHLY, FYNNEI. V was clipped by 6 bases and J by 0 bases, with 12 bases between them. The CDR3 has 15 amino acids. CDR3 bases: TGTGCCAGCAGGCTAGGACATAATAGCAATCAGCCCCAGCATTTT. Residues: CASRLGHNSNQPQHF.

In nucleotides, the CDR3 is TGTGCCAGCAGCTTAAGACAGGGGGCTGGTGAGCAGTTCTTC. Its translation is CASSLRQGAGEQFF. V usage is TRBV7-3 and J usage is TRBJ2-1; 10 bases map to TRBD1. CDR3 length equals 14 residues. V dropped 1 base and J dropped 9; count of bases not matched to a gene: 3. Germline CDR1 and CDR2: SGHTA and FQGTGA.

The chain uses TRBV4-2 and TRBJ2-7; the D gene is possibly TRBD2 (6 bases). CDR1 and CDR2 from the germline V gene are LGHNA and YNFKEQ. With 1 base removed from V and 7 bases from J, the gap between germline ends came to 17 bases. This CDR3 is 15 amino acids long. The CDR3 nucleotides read TGTGCCAGCAGCCAAGGGGCTGCGGGGCTGGGGGAGCAGTACTTC. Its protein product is CASSQGAAGLGEQYF.